This entry describes one T cell receptor beta chain. The antigen this receptor binds is unknown. No per-base quality is available; no much larger clone lies one base away. Using the deep immunoSEQ assay, TCR CDR3 regions were amplified from genomic DNA by multiplex PCR. Genomic DNA extracted from each cell subset was distributed evenly over all wells of several immunoSEQ 96-well plates, and each plate served as one replicate. For sorted subsets, each replicate PCR was loaded with approximately 200 ng genomic DNA, equivalent to some 27,000 T cell genomes. Purified libraries were measured with a Qubit 3.0 fluorometer, size-checked on a Bioanalyzer 2100, and measured again with the KAPA Library Quantification kit. A separate single-read 150-cycle Illumina NextSeq 550 flow cell was used to sequence each immunoSEQ 96-well plate. The paper's data handling went like this. Because the immunoSEQ output held only junctional sequences and lacked quality scores, the filtering could not match the filtering applied to full-length reads. Sequences were annotated with PyIR, a Python wrapper for IgBLAST v1.9, using IMGT germline references to assign V/J genes and CDR3. Reads were removed for weak V/J assignments (E-value above 1e-6), missing CDR3, stop codons, out-of-frame junctions, or ambiguous translated residues. A V3J clonotype was defined by an identical inferred V gene, J gene, and CDR3 amino acid sequence. To compute the percentage overlap between repertoires, the number of shared unique clonotypes was divided by the size of the smaller repertoire. RTK rarefaction, the Chao1 estimator, and Recon v2.1 estimates of unobserved clonotypes were used to assess repertoire richness. Generation probabilities were computed with OLGA for all TCRbeta clonotypes obtained by the gDNA method from a handful of donors. In its TCRdb copy, this immuneACCESS table keeps in-frame sequences only and misses some clones. Where compared with another copy, unresolved V genes explain less than half of these, and the others have no known cause. V and J calls and clone size follow that table, whereas D and trimming were derived from the DNA. Here the sample has millions of clones; over 90% occur a single time. Approximately 0.4% of the sample is held by the ten biggest clonotypes.

The donors were healthy, HIV-negative adults who had no recently reported acute infections or vaccinations. Every donor was a Caucasian adult residing in Nashville, Tennessee, USA. Magnetic negative selection was used to enrich CD4+ T cells, after which naive cells were positively selected on CD45RA and the negative fraction became the memory subset. After blood collection by leukapheresis, PBMCs were isolated using Ficoll-Histopaque density gradient centrifugation and then cryopreserved in the vapor phase of liquid nitrogen. Analytical flow cytometry was used to check the purity and quantity of every magnetically sorted T cell population. Each sorted fraction had its genomic DNA isolated and then quantified by UV absorbance on a Nanodrop 2000c. The record originates from a study of shared clonotypes between healthy human individuals (dated by TCRdb to about 2020). A note on the overall study: A couple of women and a few men aged 18 to 49 years were included in the cohort. Between about 0.9 and 10 billion PBMCs per donor were obtained by leukapheresis. For each donor, CD4 naive and CD4 memory were each run on three plates, CD8 naive on two plates, and CD8 memory on one plate. Different laboratories and diverse techniques were used to prepare libraries and sequence TCR repertoires, to increase sequencing depth and limit assay-specific biases. The study deeply sequenced blood TCR repertoires of about five healthy adults to estimate repertoire size and the extent of clonotype sharing between individuals.

Overall study outcomes, separate from this receptor: The genetic and exposure-history diversity represented was limited by the small number of donors. When several donors were compared, the shared fraction of clonotypes was around 4.6% for naive CD4, less than 4% for naive CD8, 2% to 2.5% for memory CD4, and 0.4% for memory CD8. Sampling was restricted to blood, and TCR repertoires in tissues likely differ from the TCR repertoires found in blood. Compared with non-shared clonotypes, the clonotypes found in all four sorted-subset donors had higher generation probabilities. Pairwise subsampling led to the expectation that sequencing depth would affect the degree of clonotype sharing among donors. Incomplete sequencing was indicated by rarefaction of sorted-subset datasets, despite the large sequencing depth. Larger estimated clonotype richness was generally found for naive subsets than for memory subsets.

Inclusive of the bounding cysteine and phenylalanine, the CDR3 is 15 residues long. This entry keeps only the CDR3 DNA: 45 bases, framed from base 1. The junction carries 10 bases between V and J, which are trimmed by 3 bases and 0 bases respectively. The CDR1 and CDR2 encoded by the germline V gene are SGDLS and YYNGEE. Recombination linked TRBV9 to TRBJ2-1, and possibly TRBD2, on 6 matching bases. This clonotype was obtained from a young man in good health. Some clones in this sample may be carry-over from other donors' samples. Specimen: naive CD4+ T cells from PBMCs. This specimen's cell subset or site label, per the study, means: CD45RA+ positively selected. The base sequence is TGTGCCAGCAGCGCCACGGGACTCTCCTACAATGAGCAGTTCTTC. The translation is CASSATGLSYNEQFF. Beyond the CDR3, the reference TRBV9 and TRBJ2-1 genes provide the residues; the full variable domain reads: DSGVTQTPKHLITATGQRVTLRCSPRSGDLSVYWYQQSLDQGLQFLIQYYNGEERAKGNILERFSAQQFPDLHSELNLSSLELGDSALYFCASSATGLSYNEQFFGPGTRLTVL.